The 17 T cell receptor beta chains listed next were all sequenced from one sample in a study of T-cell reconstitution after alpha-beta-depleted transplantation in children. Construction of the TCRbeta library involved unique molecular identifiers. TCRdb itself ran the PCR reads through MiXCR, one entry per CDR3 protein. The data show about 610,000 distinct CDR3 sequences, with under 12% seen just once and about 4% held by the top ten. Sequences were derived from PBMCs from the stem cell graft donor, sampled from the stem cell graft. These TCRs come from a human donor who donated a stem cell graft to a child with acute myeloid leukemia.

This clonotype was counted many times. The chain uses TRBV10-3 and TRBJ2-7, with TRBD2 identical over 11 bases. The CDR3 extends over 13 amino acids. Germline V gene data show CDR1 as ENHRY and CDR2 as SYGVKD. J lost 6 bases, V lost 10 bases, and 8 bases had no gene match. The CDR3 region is CATTSGSVIEQYF. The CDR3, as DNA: TGTGCCACTACTAGCGGGAGCGTTATCGAGCAGTACTTC.

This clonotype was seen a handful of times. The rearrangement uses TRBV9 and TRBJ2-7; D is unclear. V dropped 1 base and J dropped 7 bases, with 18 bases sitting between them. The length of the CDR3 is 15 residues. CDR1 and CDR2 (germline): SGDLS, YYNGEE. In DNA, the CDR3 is TGTGCCAGCAGCGTACGGGCGGTCCCGACGGATGAGCAGTACTTC. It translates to CASSVRAVPTDEQYF. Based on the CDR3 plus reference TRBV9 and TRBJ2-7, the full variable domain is DSGVTQTPKHLITATGQRVTLRCSPRSGDLSVYWYQQSLDQGLQFLIQYYNGEERAKGNILERFSAQQFPDLHSELNLSSLELGDSALYFCASSVRAVPTDEQYFGPGTRLTVT.

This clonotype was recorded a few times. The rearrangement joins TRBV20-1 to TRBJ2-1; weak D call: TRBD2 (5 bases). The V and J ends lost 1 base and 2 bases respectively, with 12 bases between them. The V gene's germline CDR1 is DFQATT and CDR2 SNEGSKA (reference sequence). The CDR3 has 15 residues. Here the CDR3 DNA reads TGCAGTGCTAGAGCGGAGGTGAGCACCTACAATGAGCAGTTCTTC. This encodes CSARAEVSTYNEQFF.

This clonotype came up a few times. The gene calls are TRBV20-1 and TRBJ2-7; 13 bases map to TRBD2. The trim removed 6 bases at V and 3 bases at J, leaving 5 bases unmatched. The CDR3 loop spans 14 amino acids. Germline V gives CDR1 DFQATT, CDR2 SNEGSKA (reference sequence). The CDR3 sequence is CSARTSGRNYEQYF. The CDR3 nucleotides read TGCAGTGCACGGACTAGCGGGAGAAACTACGAGCAGTACTTC.

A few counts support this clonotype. This CDR3 reads CASSEAGTEVGEQFF. CDR3 coding DNA: TGTGCCAGCAGTGAAGCGGGGACAGAAGTGGGTGAGCAGTTCTTC. The J gene is TRBJ2-1, the V gene TRBV6-4, with D perhaps assigned TRBD1 or TRBD2 (7 bases each). CDR1 is MRHNA, CDR2 SNTAGT, per germline. V was clipped by 3 bases and J by 9 bases, with 18 bases between them. The CDR3 has 15 residues.

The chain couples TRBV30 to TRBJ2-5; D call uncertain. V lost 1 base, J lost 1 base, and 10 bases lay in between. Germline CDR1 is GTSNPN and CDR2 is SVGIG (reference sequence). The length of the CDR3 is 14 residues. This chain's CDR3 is CAWSARDTQETQYF. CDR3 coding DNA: TGTGCCTGGAGTGCTCGCGACACCCAAGAGACCCAGTACTTC.

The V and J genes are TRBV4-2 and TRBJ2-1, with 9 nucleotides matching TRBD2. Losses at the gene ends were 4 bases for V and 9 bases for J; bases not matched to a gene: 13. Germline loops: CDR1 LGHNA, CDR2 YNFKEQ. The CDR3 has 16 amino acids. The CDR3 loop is CASSPLGGRAEGEQFF. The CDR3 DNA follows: TGTGCCAGCAGCCCACTAGGCGGGAGGGCCGAAGGTGAGCAGTTCTTC.

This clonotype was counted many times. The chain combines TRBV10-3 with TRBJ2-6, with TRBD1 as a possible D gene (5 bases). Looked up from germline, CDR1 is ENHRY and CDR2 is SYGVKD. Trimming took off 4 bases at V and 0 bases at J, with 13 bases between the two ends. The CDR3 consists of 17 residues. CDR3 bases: TGTGCCATCAGTGTCAAGGGGCCCTCCTCTGGGGCCAACGTCCTGACTTTC. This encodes CAISVKGPSSGANVLTF.

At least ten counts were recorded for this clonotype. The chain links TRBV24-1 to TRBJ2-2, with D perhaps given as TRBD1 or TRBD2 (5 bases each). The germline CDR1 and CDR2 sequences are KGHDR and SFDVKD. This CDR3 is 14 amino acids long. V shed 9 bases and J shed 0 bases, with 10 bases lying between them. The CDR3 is CATRGTANTGELFF. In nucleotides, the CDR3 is TGTGCCACCCGAGGGACGGCGAACACCGGGGAGCTGTTTTTT.

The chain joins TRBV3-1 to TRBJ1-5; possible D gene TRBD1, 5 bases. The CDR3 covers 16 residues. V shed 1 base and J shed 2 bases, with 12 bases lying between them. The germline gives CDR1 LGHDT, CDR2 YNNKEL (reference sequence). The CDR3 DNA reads TGTGCCAGCAGCCAAGGGAGAGTGGGGGGCAATCAGCCCCAGCATTTT. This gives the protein CASSQGRVGGNQPQHF. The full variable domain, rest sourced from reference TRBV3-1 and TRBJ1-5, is DTAVSQTPKYLVTQMGNDKSIKCEQNLGHDTMYWYKQDSKKFLKIMFSYNNKELIINETVPNRFSPKSPDKAHLNLHINSLELGDSAVYFCASSQGRVGGNQPQHFGDGTRLSIL.

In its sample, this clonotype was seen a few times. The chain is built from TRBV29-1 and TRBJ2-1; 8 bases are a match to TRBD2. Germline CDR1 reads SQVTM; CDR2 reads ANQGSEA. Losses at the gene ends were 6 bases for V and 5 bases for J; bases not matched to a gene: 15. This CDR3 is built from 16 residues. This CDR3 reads CSVQIRLLADDNEQFF. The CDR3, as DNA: TGCAGCGTGCAGATTAGATTACTAGCGGACGACAATGAGCAGTTCTTC.

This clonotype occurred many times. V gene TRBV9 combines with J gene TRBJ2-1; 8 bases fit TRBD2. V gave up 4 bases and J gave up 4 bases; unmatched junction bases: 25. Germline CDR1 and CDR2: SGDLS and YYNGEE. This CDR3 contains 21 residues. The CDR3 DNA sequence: TGTGCCAGCAGCCTAGGTACTACTAGCGGAGGTCGGAGGAGGCTTTACAATGAGCAGTTCTTC. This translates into CASSLGTTSGGRRRLYNEQFF.

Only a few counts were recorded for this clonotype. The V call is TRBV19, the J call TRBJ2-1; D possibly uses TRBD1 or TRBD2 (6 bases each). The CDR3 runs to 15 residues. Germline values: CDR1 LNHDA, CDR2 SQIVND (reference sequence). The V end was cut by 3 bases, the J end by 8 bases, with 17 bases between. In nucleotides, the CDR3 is TGTGCCAGTAGTATGTCATTCTACGGGGGCGATGAGCAGTTCTTC. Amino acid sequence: CASSMSFYGGDEQFF.

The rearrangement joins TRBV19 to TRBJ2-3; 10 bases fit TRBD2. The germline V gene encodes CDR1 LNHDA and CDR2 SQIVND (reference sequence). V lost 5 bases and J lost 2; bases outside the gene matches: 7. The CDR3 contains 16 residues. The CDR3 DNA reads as TGTGCCAGTAGTTCCAGACTAGCGGGTTACACAGATACGCAGTATTTT. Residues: CASSSRLAGYTDTQYF.

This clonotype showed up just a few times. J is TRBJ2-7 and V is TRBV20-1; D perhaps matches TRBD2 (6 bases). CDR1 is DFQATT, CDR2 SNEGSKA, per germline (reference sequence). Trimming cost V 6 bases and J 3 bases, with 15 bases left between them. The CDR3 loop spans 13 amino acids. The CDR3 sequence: CSARRDLVYEQYF. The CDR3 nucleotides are TGCAGTGCAAGACGGGACTTGGTCTACGAGCAGTACTTC.

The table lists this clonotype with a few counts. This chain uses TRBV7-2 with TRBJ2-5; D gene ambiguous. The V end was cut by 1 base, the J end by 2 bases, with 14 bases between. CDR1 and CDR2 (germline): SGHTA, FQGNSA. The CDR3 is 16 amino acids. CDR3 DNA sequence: TGTGCCAGCAGCTTAGGGATAGCCTCTTCTCAAGAGACCCAGTACTTC. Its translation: CASSLGIASSQETQYF.

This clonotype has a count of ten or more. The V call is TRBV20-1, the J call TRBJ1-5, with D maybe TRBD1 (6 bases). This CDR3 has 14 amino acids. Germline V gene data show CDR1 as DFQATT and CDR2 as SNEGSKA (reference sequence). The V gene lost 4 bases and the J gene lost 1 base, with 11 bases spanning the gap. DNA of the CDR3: TGCAGTGCTAAGGGGGGGGCCAGCAATCAGCCCCAGCATTTT. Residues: CSAKGGASNQPQHF.